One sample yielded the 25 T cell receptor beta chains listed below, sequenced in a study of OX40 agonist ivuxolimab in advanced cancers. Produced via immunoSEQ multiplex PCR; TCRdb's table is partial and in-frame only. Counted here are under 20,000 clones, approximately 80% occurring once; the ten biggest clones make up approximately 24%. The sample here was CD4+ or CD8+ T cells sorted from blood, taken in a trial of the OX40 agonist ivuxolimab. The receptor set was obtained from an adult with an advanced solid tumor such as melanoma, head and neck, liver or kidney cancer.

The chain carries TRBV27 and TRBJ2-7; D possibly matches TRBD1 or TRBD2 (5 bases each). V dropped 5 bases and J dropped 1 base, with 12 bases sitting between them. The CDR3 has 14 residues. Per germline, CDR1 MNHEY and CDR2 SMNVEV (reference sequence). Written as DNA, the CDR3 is TGTGCCAGCAGTCCCGGGGCAGGGTCCTACGAGCAGTACTTC. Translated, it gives CASSPGAGSYEQYF.

The CDR3 is CASSPSREDYGYTF. The CDR3 DNA follows: TGTGCCAGCAGCCCATCCAGGGAGGACTATGGCTACACCTTC. V is TRBV9 and J is TRBJ1-2; possibly TRBD1 for D (5 bases). The CDR3 totals 14 residues. Trimming shortened V by 4 bases and J by 3 bases, and 13 bases separated the two germline ends. The germline CDR1 and CDR2 sequences are SGDLS and YYNGEE.

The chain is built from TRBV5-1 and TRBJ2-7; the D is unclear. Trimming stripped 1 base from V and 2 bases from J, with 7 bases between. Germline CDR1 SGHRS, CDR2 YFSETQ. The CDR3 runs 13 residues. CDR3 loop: CASSLTRAYEQYF. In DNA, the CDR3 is TGCGCCAGCAGCTTGACCCGGGCCTACGAGCAGTACTTC.

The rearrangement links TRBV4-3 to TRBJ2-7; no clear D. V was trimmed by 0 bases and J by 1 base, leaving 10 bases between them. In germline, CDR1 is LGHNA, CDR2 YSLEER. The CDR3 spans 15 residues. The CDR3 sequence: CASSQDPPPSYEQYF. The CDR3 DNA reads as TGCGCCAGCAGCCAAGATCCCCCACCTTCCTACGAGCAGTACTTC.

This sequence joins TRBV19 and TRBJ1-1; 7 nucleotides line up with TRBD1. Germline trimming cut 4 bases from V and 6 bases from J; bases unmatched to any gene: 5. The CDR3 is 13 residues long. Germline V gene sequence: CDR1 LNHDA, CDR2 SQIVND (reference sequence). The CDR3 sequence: CASSTDRDPEAFF. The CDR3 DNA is TGTGCCAGTAGTACCGACAGGGATCCTGAAGCTTTCTTT.

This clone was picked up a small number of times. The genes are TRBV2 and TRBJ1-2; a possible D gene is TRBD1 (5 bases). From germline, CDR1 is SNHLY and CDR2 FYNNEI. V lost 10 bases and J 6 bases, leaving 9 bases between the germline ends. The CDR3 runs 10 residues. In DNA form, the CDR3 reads TGTGCCATTATACAGGATGGCTACACCTTC. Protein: CAIIQDGYTF.

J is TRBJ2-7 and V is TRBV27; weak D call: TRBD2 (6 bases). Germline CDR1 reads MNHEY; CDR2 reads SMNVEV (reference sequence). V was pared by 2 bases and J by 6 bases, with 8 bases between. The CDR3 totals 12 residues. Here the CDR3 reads CASSLHSGEQYF. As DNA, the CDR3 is TGTGCCAGCAGTTTACATAGCGGCGAGCAGTACTTC.

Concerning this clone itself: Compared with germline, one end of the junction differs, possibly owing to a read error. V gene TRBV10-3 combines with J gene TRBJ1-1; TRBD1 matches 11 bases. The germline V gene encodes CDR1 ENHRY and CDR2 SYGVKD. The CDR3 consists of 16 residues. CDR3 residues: CASSLQDRGQNTEAFF. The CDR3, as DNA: TGTGCCAGCAGTTTACAGGACAGGGGGCAAAACACTGAAGCTTTCTTT.

For the CDR3, the DNA is TGTGCCAGCAGCGTATCCGGACTAGCGGGAGACGAGCAGTACTTC. Protein sequence: CASSVSGLAGDEQYF. The J gene is TRBJ2-7, the V gene TRBV9; 13 bases are a match to TRBD2. From germline, CDR1 is SGDLS and CDR2 YYNGEE. Unmatched junction bases numbered 3, after V lost 1 base and J lost 5 bases. CDR3 length: 15 residues.

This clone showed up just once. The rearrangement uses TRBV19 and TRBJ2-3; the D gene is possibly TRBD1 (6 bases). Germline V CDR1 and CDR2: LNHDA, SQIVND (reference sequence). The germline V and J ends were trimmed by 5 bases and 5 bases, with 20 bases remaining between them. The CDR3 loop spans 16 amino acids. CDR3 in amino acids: CASSPGQPISGDTQYF. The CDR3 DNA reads TGTGCCAGTAGTCCTGGACAGCCTATATCGGGAGATACGCAGTATTTT.

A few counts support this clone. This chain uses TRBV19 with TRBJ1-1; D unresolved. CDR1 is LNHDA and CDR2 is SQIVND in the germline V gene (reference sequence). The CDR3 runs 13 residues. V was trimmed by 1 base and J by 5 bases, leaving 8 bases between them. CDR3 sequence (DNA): TGTGCCAGTAGTATAGGGCTATGGACTGAAGCTTTCTTT. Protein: CASSIGLWTEAFF.

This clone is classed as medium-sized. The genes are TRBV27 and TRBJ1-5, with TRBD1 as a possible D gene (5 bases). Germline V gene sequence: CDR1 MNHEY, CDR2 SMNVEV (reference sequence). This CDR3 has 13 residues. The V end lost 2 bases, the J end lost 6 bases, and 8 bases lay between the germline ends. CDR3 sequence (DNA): TGTGCCAGCAGTTTAGGAAGGGGTCAGCCCCAGCATTTT. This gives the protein CASSLGRGQPQHF.

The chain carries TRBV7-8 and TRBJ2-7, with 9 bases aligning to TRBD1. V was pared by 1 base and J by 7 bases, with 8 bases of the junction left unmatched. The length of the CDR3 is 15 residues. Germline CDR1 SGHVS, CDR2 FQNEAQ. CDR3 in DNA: TGTGCCAGCAGCTTAGGGGGACAGGGTCGGGAAGAGCAGTACTTC. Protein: CASSLGGQGREEQYF.

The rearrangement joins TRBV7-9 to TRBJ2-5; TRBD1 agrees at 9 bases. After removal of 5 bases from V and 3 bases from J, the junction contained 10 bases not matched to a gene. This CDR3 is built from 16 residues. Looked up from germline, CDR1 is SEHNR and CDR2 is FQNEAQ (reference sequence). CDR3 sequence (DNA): TGTGCCAGCAGCCCTACAGGGGGCCCTGGCGAAGAGACCCAGTACTTC. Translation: CASSPTGGPGEETQYF.

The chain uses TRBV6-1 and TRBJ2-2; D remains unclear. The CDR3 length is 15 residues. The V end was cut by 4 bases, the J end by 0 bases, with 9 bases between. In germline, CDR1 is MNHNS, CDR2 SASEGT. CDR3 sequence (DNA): TGTGCCAGCAGTGTCCAGCCTGCGAACACCGGGGAGCTGTTTTTT. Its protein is CASSVQPANTGELFF.

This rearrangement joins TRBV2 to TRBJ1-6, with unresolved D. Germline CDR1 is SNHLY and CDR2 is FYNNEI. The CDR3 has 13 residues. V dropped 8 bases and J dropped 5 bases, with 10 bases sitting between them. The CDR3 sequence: CASLGVNNSPLHF. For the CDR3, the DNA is TGTGCCAGCCTCGGGGTAAATAATTCACCCCTCCACTTT.

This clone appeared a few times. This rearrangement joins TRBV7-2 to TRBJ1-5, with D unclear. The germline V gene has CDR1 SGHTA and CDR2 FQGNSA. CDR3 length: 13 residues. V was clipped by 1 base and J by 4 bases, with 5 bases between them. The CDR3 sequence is CASSLVPNQPQHF. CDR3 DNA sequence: TGTGCCAGCAGCTTAGTTCCGAATCAGCCCCAGCATTTT.

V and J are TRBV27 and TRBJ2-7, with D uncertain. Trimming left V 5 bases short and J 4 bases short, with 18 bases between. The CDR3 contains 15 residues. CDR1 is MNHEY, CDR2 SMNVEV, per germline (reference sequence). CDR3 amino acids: CASSPETGPIYEQYF. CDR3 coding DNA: TGTGCCAGCAGTCCGGAAACCGGACCAATTTACGAGCAGTACTTC.

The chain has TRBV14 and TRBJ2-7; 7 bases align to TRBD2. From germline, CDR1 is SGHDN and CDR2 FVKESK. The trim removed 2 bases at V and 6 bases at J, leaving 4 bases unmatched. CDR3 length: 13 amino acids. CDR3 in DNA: TGTGCCAGCAGCCAACTGACTAGCCCCGAGCAGTACTTC. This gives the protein CASSQLTSPEQYF.

The CDR3 loop is CASGGQGNFGEQFF. The CDR3 coding sequence is TGTGCCAGCGGGGGACAGGGGAACTTTGGGGAGCAGTTCTTC. The chain links TRBV28 to TRBJ2-1, with 10 bases that match TRBD1. The CDR3 is 14 residues long. The V segment lost 8 bases and the J segment 10 bases; nucleotides outside the gene matches: 11. Germline values: CDR1 MDHEN, CDR2 SYDVKM.

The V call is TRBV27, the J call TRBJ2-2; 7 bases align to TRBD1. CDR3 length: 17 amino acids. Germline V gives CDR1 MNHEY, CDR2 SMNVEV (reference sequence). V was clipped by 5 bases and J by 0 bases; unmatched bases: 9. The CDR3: CASSRDSAISNTGELFF. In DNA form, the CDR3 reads TGTGCCAGCAGTCGGGACAGCGCCATTTCGAACACCGGGGAGCTGTTTTTT.

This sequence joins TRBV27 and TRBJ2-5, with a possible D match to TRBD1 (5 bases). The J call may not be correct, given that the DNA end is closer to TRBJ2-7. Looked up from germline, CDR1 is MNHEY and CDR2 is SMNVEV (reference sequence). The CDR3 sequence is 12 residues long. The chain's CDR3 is CASSQQGYEQYF. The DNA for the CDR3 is TGTGCCAGCAGTCAGCAGGGCTACGAGCAGTACTTC.

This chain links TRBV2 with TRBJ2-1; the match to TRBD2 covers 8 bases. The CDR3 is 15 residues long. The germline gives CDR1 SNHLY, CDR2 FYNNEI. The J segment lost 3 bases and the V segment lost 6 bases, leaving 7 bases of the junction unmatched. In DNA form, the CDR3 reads TGTGCCAGCAGCCAGAGCGGGGGTAACTACAATGAGCAGTTCTTC. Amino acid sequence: CASSQSGGNYNEQFF.

CDR3 bases: TGTGCCAGCGTTCCCGTCGGGGGCTATGAGCAGTTCTTC. Its translation is CASVPVGGYEQFF. The chain has TRBV5-4 and TRBJ2-1; the D call may be TRBD1 or TRBD2 (6 bases each). Trimming stripped 7 bases from V and 8 bases from J, with 16 bases between. Germline CDR1 and CDR2: SGHNT and YYREEE (reference sequence). The CDR3 has 13 amino acids.

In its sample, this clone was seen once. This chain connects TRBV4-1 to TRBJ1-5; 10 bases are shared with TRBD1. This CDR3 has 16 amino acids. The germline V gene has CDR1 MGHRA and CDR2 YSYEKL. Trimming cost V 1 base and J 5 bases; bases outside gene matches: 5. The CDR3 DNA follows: TGCGCCAGCAGCCAAGGGGCCGGGACAGGGGATCAGCCCCAGCATTTT. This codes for CASSQGAGTGDQPQHF.